This T cell receptor (beta chain) was sequenced for a study of blood T cell repertoires in COVID-19. Study as a whole: The United States, Italy and Spain supplied acute and convalescent COVID-19 samples.

CDR3 length equals 15 residues. V gave up 5 bases and J gave up 0 bases; unmatched junction bases: 3. Germline lookup yields CDR1 SNHLY and CDR2 FYNNEI. Participant age was about 18 to 95 years, and participants resided in 20 to 30 US areas. Participants' own reports of clinical history determined their cohort assignment. Original analysis: Nucleated cell number was recorded as an estimate derived from reference gene primer amplification. Data came from immunoSEQ multiplex PCR; TCRdb stores just in-frame clones and leaves some out. V, J and clone size are taken as reported in that table, and D and trimming were inferred from the DNA itself. The table has 220,000 or so clones, more than 80% seen once.

Sample: PBMCs or T cells enriched from blood (not recorded which). The chain employs TRBV2 and TRBJ2-2; 7 bases match TRBD1. The TCR originated in a woman in her late teens or twenties in a cohort exposed to, infected with or recovered from COVID-19 (not recorded which). The chain's CDR3 is CASSRGGANTGELFF. The CDR3 DNA sequence: TGTGCCAGCAGTCGAGGGGGCGCGAACACCGGGGAGCTGTTTTTT.